A selection of T cell receptor beta chains follows, all from one sample in a study of response to subunit inactivated influenza vaccine. One entry per CDR3 protein results from TCRdb running MiXCR on the RT-PCR reads. The sample contains around 850,000 distinct CDR3 sequences, 15% to 20% of which appear only once. Sequenced here: PBMCs from blood, sampled more than 4 days after vaccination. Source of these receptors: a man aged 45-65 years who received an inactivated influenza vaccine. Each CDR3 is given with its conserved first and last residue. D genes are given only for firm matches. The size field is filled for only some rows; it gives once, few, many or a size class.

V gene,D gene,clone size,J gene,CDR3 DNA,CDR3 protein
TRBV7-2,-,-,TRBJ1-1,TGTGCCAGCAGCAGCCGGGACCAGAACACTGAAGCTTTCTTT,CASSSRDQNTEAFF
TRBV6-5,TRBD1,few,TRBJ2-5,TGTGCCAGCAGTTACTTCCAGACAGGGGGAGAGACCCAGTACTTC,CASSYFQTGGETQYF
TRBV29-1,TRBD2,few,TRBJ2-1,TGCAGCGTTGAGGGACTAGCGGGGGGGAGCTCCTACAATGAGCAGTTCTTC,CSVEGLAGGSSYNEQFF
TRBV30,-,-,TRBJ2-7,TGTGCCTGGAGTGTTGGAGGTCGCTACGAGCAGTACTTC,CAWSVGGRYEQYF
TRBV15,TRBD1,many,TRBJ2-7,TGTGCCACCGGGACAGGGCATAGCTCCTACGAGCAGTACTTC,CATGTGHSSYEQYF
TRBV27,-,-,TRBJ2-1,TGTGCCAGCAGTTTATTGGGGGGGAGGGGGAGCTCCTACAATGAGCAGTTCTTC,CASSLLGGRGSSYNEQFF
TRBV12-3/TRBV12-4,TRBD1,many,TRBJ2-7,TGTGCCAGCAGTTTCTACAGGGGGTCAGACGAGCAGTACTTC,CASSFYRGSDEQYF
TRBV15,TRBD2,few,TRBJ2-1,TGTGCCACCAGCCGTGATTTGAGCGGGGGCTACGATGGGGAGCAGTTCTTC,CATSRDLSGGYDGEQFF
TRBV21-1,-,few,TRBJ2-7,TGTGCCAGCAGCTGCGCAGGGGCCGAGCAGTACTTC,CASSCAGAEQYF
TRBV12-3/TRBV12-4,TRBD1,few,TRBJ1-2,TGTGCCAGCAGTTTAAGACAGGGCAGTGGCTACACCTTC,CASSLRQGSGYTF
TRBV4-3,TRBD2,-,TRBJ2-1,TGCGCCAGCAGCCAAGTCGGACTAGCGGCAAACAATGAGCAGTTCTTC,CASSQVGLAANNEQFF
TRBV28,TRBD2,-,TRBJ2-7,TGTGCCAGCAGTCCACGACTAGCACCCTACGAGCAGTACTTC,CASSPRLAPYEQYF
TRBV4-3,-,few,TRBJ2-1,TGCGCCAGCAGCCAAGAGGCCGGGCACCCTCTTACTGAGCAGTTCTTC,CASSQEAGHPLTEQFF
TRBV7-9,-,few,TRBJ2-3,TGTGCCAGCAGCTCAACCAAGGGGGGAGATACGCAGTATTTT,CASSSTKGGDTQYF
TRBV30,TRBD1,-,TRBJ1-2,TGTGCCTGGAGCCGGACAGGGGTCGGTTATGGCTACACCTTC,CAWSRTGVGYGYTF
TRBV5-1,-,few,TRBJ2-1,TGCGCCAGCAGCGTTGTAAGGGACAGCCTGGGGGGTGAGCAGTTCTTC,CASSVVRDSLGGEQFF
TRBV20-1,-,few,TRBJ1-2,TGCAGTGCTAGAGGCCAGGGTCGGTCCTACTATGGCTACACCTTC,CSARGQGRSYYGYTF
TRBV6-5,-,-,TRBJ2-3,TGTGCCAGCAGTTCGCCCGGGCCGAGGGATACGCAGTATTTT,CASSSPGPRDTQYF
TRBV13,TRBD2,few,TRBJ2-7,TGTGCCAGCAGCCGCCTGGGTAGCGGGAGAAGATACGAGCAGTACTTC,CASSRLGSGRRYEQYF
TRBV18,-,-,TRBJ1-5,TGTGCCAGCTCATCCGGGACCCCGGATAGCAATCAGCCCCAGCATTTT,CASSSGTPDSNQPQHF
TRBV12-3/TRBV12-4,-,many,TRBJ2-2,TGTGCCAGCAGTTTCAGTCCAGGGGTCACCGGGGAGCTGTTTTTT,CASSFSPGVTGELFF
TRBV20-1,TRBD2,-,TRBJ2-1,TGCAGTGCTAGGGGACTAGCGGACTACAATGAGCAGTTCTTC,CSARGLADYNEQFF
TRBV5-1,TRBD1,-,TRBJ2-7,TGCGCCAGCAGCCGACAGGGCTTCGACGAGCAGTACTTC,CASSRQGFDEQYF
TRBV7-8,-,many,TRBJ2-5,TGTGCCAGCAGCTTAGGATCTACAAGAGATATCCAGTACTTC,CASSLGSTRDIQYF
TRBV3-1,-,-,TRBJ2-1,TGTGCCAGCAGGGAAAGTAGGTTGGGGAATGAGCAGTTCTTC,CASRESRLGNEQFF
TRBV20-1,TRBD2,-,TRBJ2-3,TGCAGTGCTAGAGCCTGGGCCCTAGCGGGAGTGAGGTCCTCCACAGATACGCAGTATTTT,CSARAWALAGVRSSTDTQYF
TRBV24-1,TRBD1,-,TRBJ2-2,TGTGCCACCAGTGATCCCACAGGGGGCAACACCGGGGAGCTGTTTTTT,CATSDPTGGNTGELFF
TRBV10-3,-,many,TRBJ2-1,TGTGCCATCAGTGAGGCGTTTTACAATGAGCAGTTCTTC,CAISEAFYNEQFF
TRBV20-1,-,few,TRBJ2-3,TGCAGTGCTCTAGCCAGCGGCGGGAGCACAGATACGCAGTATTTT,CSALASGGSTDTQYF
TRBV11-2,-,-,TRBJ1-2,TGTGCCAGCAGCTTAAGCACAGCTAACTATGGCTACACCTTC,CASSLSTANYGYTF
TRBV5-1,TRBD1,few,TRBJ2-4,TGCGCCAGCAGCTCAAGTCTCGGGACAGGGGACATTCAGTACTTC,CASSSSLGTGDIQYF
TRBV12-3/TRBV12-4,-,many,TRBJ1-5,TGTGCCAGCAGTTTAGGGGGGGGTAGCAATCAGCCCCAGCATTTT,CASSLGGGSNQPQHF
TRBV6-1,-,-,TRBJ2-2,TGTGCCAGCAGAGGAAGGGGGACCTACACCGGGGAGCTGTTTTTT,CASRGRGTYTGELFF
TRBV20-1,TRBD1,-,TRBJ2-7,TGCAGTGCTAGAGAAGTACAGGGGGCCTCCTCCTACGAGCAGTACTTC,CSAREVQGASSYEQYF
TRBV20-1,-,few,TRBJ2-1,TGCAGTGCTAGAGATAACGGGCAGGGGTCCTGGGATGAGCAGTTCTTC,CSARDNGQGSWDEQFF
TRBV10-3,TRBD1,few,TRBJ1-6,TGTGCCATCAGTGAGTCGAGTTCCACAGGGGGCTCACCCCTCCACTTT,CAISESSSTGGSPLHF
TRBV28,-,many,TRBJ2-3,TGTGCCAGCAGTATAGGGGTAGATACGCAGTATTTT,CASSIGVDTQYF
TRBV7-7,TRBD1,-,TRBJ2-1,TGTGCCAGCAGCTTAGACAGGGGGCATGTCAATGAGCAGTTCTTC,CASSLDRGHVNEQFF
TRBV4-3,TRBD1,few,TRBJ1-1,TGCGCCAGCAGCCAAGACAACTACAGGGGGCGAAACACTGAAGCTTTCTTT,CASSQDNYRGRNTEAFF
TRBV15,TRBD2,-,TRBJ2-7,TGTGCCACCAGCGCGGGGGTGGTCGAGCAGTACTTC,CATSAGVVEQYF
TRBV4-3,-,-,TRBJ1-2,TGCGCCAGCAGCCAACTCGGTCGGGACTATGGCTACACCTTC,CASSQLGRDYGYTF
TRBV7-8,-,few,TRBJ2-7,TGTGCCAGCACCCGCAGGGTGGGCGAGCAGTACTTC,CASTRRVGEQYF
TRBV5-1,-,few,TRBJ2-3,TGCGCCAGCATTAAGCGGAACTCAAGCACAGATACGCAGTATTTT,CASIKRNSSTDTQYF
TRBV6-1,-,few,TRBJ1-4,TGTGCCAGCAGTGCAATTGGGGGTACTAATGAAAAACTGTTTTTT,CASSAIGGTNEKLFF
TRBV10-3,-,-,TRBJ1-3,TGTGCCATCAGGGGTAACCAAGGAAACACCATATATTTT,CAIRGNQGNTIYF
TRBV4-3,-,-,TRBJ2-1,TGCGCCAGCACCCCCGTCCTGGGTGGGATCTACAATGAGCAGTTCTTC,CASTPVLGGIYNEQFF